This T cell receptor beta chain comes out of a study of cytomegalovirus exposure and HLA in healthy donors. Study findings and constraints: Rarity held for most TCR sequences, but there were some public TCRs that occurred in many donors.

PCR involved 60 Vbeta and 13 Jbeta primers. Assay: immunoSEQ multiplex PCR; the TCRdb copy retains only in-frame clones and omits some. The data contain around 80,000 clones, 78% of them singletons. As for this clone: The antigen is undetermined.

The CDR3 extends over 15 amino acids. The germline CDR1 and CDR2 sequences are MGHRA and YSYEKL. Sequencing input: PBMCs. The chain carries TRBV4-1 and TRBJ2-5; perhaps TRBD1 as D (6 bases). The DNA end favors TRBJ2-7, so the J call may be wrong. The receptor's source is a man in his forties in good health and CMV-seronegative. CDR3 in DNA: TGCGCCAGCAGCCAAGGACAGGTCTTAGCCTACGAGCAGTACTTC. It translates to CASSQGQVLAYEQYF.